The 9 T cell receptor beta chains in this list originate from one sample, sequenced in a study of OX40 agonist ivuxolimab in advanced cancers. Clones were read by immunoSEQ multiplex PCR, and TCRdb kept only the in-frame ones, dropping some. This sample has approximately 60,000 clones; approximately 80% occur once, and the top ten carry roughly 6.3%. The specimen was CD4+ or CD8+ T cells sorted from blood, collected in a trial of the OX40 agonist ivuxolimab. The receptors come from an adult with an advanced solid tumor such as melanoma, head and neck, liver or kidney cancer.

This clone was recorded a few times. The rearrangement links TRBV18 to TRBJ2-6, with 10 bases that match TRBD2. The CDR3 is 18 amino acids. Germline assignment: CDR1 KGHSH and CDR2 LQKENI. V lost 0 bases, J lost 0 bases, and 2 bases stayed unmatched. The CDR3 DNA is TGTGCCAGCTCACCACCGGCTAGCGGGAGCTCTGGGGCCAACGTCCTGACTTTC. It specifies CASSPPASGSSGANVLTF.

The CDR3 loop reads CASSHTSFGELFF. CDR3 sequence (DNA): TGTGCCAGCAGCCACACTAGTTTCGGGGAGCTGTTTTTT. The rearrangement joins TRBV7-2 to TRBJ2-2, with D perhaps matching TRBD2 (5 bases). V was pared by 5 bases and J by 7 bases, with 11 bases between. This CDR3 has 13 amino acids. CDR1 and CDR2 from the germline V gene are SGHTA and FQGNSA.

The chain couples TRBV19 to TRBJ2-7, with D tentatively TRBD2 (6 bases). Germline V lookup: CDR1 LNHDA, CDR2 SQIVND (reference sequence). This CDR3 contains 15 residues. V dropped 2 bases and J dropped 7 bases, with 18 bases sitting between them. The CDR3 spells CASSIKGRGTGEQYF. The CDR3, as DNA: TGTGCCAGTAGTATAAAGGGACGCGGGACGGGGGAGCAGTACTTC.

In its sample, this clone was seen a few times. V gene TRBV28 combines with J gene TRBJ2-6, with TRBD1 identical over 12 bases. V was pared by 4 bases and J by 0 bases, with 10 bases of the junction left unmatched. The CDR3 has 20 residues. Germline V gene sequence: CDR1 MDHEN, CDR2 SYDVKM. The CDR3 coding sequence is TGTGCCAGCAGTTGGCCAGGGACAGGGGGCGAGATCTCTGGGGCCAACGTCCTGACTTTC. Translated, it gives CASSWPGTGGEISGANVLTF.

V is TRBV2 and J is TRBJ1-1; no definite D call. Germline CDR1 and CDR2: SNHLY and FYNNEI. Trimming took off 4 bases at V and 5 bases at J, with 11 bases between the two ends. The CDR3 spans 13 residues. Here the CDR3 DNA reads TGTGCCAGCAGTGTCCAATCGGGGACTGAAGCTTTCTTT. Translating gives CASSVQSGTEAFF.

The chain employs TRBV7-2 and TRBJ2-2; maybe TRBD2 (5 bases). The CDR3 sequence is 12 residues long. V was pared by 1 base and J by 9 bases, with 6 bases between. Germline values: CDR1 SGHTA, CDR2 FQGNSA. This CDR3 is CASSLGGWELFF. Here the CDR3 DNA reads TGTGCCAGCAGCTTAGGAGGGTGGGAGCTGTTTTTT.

This clone was counted between two and nine times. V gene TRBV7-2 combines with J gene TRBJ2-7, with a weak D call TRBD2 (6 bases). Trimming shortened V by 1 base and J by 9 bases, and 28 bases separated the two germline ends. The CDR3 is made up of 18 amino acids. CDR1 and CDR2 (germline): SGHTA, FQGNSA. In DNA, the CDR3 is TGTGCCAGCAGCTTAGTACCCCTCCGACTCGGGACTGGGTATGTGCAGTACTTC. It is translated as CASSLVPLRLGTGYVQYF.

The CDR3 coding sequence is TGCGCCAGCAGCCAAGATGGAGGACAGGGGGACGAGGGCACTGAAGCTTTCTTT. This encodes CASSQDGGQGDEGTEAFF. The rearrangement uses TRBV4-3 and TRBJ1-1, with TRBD1 matching over 10 bases. Germline values: CDR1 LGHNA, CDR2 YSLEER. The CDR3 extends over 18 amino acids. V dropped 0 bases and J dropped 4; count of bases not matched to a gene: 11.

The V call is TRBV11-2, the J call TRBJ2-3; D perhaps matches TRBD2 (6 bases). CDR1 SGHAT and CDR2 FQNNGV come from the germline V gene. The V and J ends lost 5 bases and 12 bases respectively, with 18 bases between them. This CDR3 contains 13 residues. DNA for the CDR3: TGTGCCAGCAGCCAACACTCCGGGACTCTTCAGTATTTT. Translation gives CASSQHSGTLQYF.